This passage covers 23 T cell receptor beta chains from one sample sequenced in a study of shared clonotypes between healthy human individuals. Repertoires were generated with immunoSEQ multiplex PCR, while TCRdb's copy carries only in-frame clones and drops some. The repertoire holds 850,000 to 1,200,000 clones, under 80% seen once, with roughly 1.5% in the top ten. Input material: memory CD4+ T cells sorted from blood. Sample subset: CD45RA-negative fraction. The receptor set was obtained from a man aged 18 to 30 in good health.

This chain joins TRBV2 and TRBJ2-7; TRBD1 aligns across 9 bases. Germline V gives CDR1 SNHLY, CDR2 FYNNEI. The J segment lost 3 bases and the V segment lost 3 bases, leaving 3 bases of the junction unmatched. CDR3 size: 14 residues. The CDR3 loop reads CASSDLDRGYEQYF. Here the CDR3 DNA reads TGTGCCAGCAGTGATTTGGACAGGGGCTACGAGCAGTACTTC.

The chain has TRBV5-4 and TRBJ2-1; 11 bases are shared with TRBD2. The CDR3 is 16 amino acids. Germline V CDR1 and CDR2: SGHNT, YYREEE (reference sequence). Trimming at V came to 1 base and at J to 8 bases, leaving 8 bases not matched to a gene. The CDR3 is CASSLPLAGGRYEQFF. CDR3 sequence (DNA): TGTGCCAGCAGCTTGCCGCTAGCGGGAGGTAGATATGAGCAGTTCTTC. Using reference TRBV5-4 and TRBJ2-1 for the parts outside the CDR3, the full variable domain is ETGVTQSPTHLIKTRGQQVTLRCSSQSGHNTVSWYQQALGQGPQFIFQYYREEENGRGNFPPRFSGLQFPNYSSELNVNALELDDSALYLCASSLPLAGGRYEQFFGPGTRLTVL.

The chain recombines TRBV6-6 with TRBJ2-7, with D possibly called TRBD1 or TRBD2 (5 bases each). This CDR3 has 12 residues. The ends were cut back, 8 bases at V and 3 bases at J, with 11 bases in the middle. Per the germline V gene, CDR1 is MNHNY and CDR2 is SVGAGI (reference sequence). The CDR3 loop reads CASRDGLYEQYF. Written as DNA, the CDR3 is TGTGCCAGCCGGGACGGACTCTACGAGCAGTACTTC.

The chain combines TRBV6-5 with TRBJ1-2; D is unresolved. V was clipped by 5 bases and J by 3 bases, with 13 bases between them. The CDR3 is made up of 14 amino acids. Germline V gives CDR1 MNHEY, CDR2 SVGAGI. The CDR3 loop reads CASSQDLSYYGYTF. DNA of the CDR3: TGTGCCAGCAGTCAGGACCTCTCCTACTATGGCTACACCTTC.

This chain links TRBV5-1 with TRBJ1-2, with TRBD1 matching over 8 bases. Trimming took 6 bases from V and 2 from J; bases not matched to a gene: 6. The CDR3 contains 14 residues. Germline V gene lookup returns CDR1 SGHRS and CDR2 YFSETQ. The DNA of the CDR3 is TGCGCCAGCACCCCGACAGGGGAAAACTATGGCTACACCTTC. This encodes CASTPTGENYGYTF.

As DNA, the CDR3 is TGTGCCAGCAGCTTGGCGGGGATTGGCTACACCTTC. This gives the protein CASSLAGIGYTF. The chain uses TRBV5-4 and TRBJ1-2, with D unresolved. Trimming removed 0 bases at V and 7 bases at J, with 7 bases between. This CDR3 has 12 amino acids. Germline V gene data show CDR1 as SGHNT and CDR2 as YYREEE (reference sequence). Drawing the rest from reference TRBV5-4 and TRBJ1-2, the complete variable domain is ETGVTQSPTHLIKTRGQQVTLRCSSQSGHNTVSWYQQALGQGPQFIFQYYREEENGRGNFPPRFSGLQFPNYSSELNVNALELDDSALYLCASSLAGIGYTFGSGTRLTVV.

This chain connects TRBV19 to TRBJ2-5; D is unresolved. Trimming took off 5 bases at V and 2 bases at J, with 9 bases between the two ends. Germline loops: CDR1 LNHDA, CDR2 SQIVND (reference sequence). The CDR3 runs to 13 residues. CDR3 region: CASSLGVQETQYF. The DNA of the CDR3 is TGTGCCAGTAGTTTAGGTGTGCAAGAGACCCAGTACTTC.

Concerning this clone itself: This sample includes further DNA sequences coding for the same CDR3. V usage is TRBV20-1 and J usage is TRBJ2-7; unclear D gene. Looked up from germline, CDR1 is DFQATT and CDR2 is SNEGSKA (reference sequence). The CDR3 runs to 11 residues. The germline V and J ends were trimmed by 0 bases and 4 bases, with 4 bases remaining between them. As DNA, the CDR3 is TGCAGTGCTAGAGAAGATTACGAGCAGTACTTC. Protein: CSAREDYEQYF.

This clone was detected only a few times. This rearrangement joins TRBV5-1 to TRBJ2-6; D ambiguous. The CDR3 runs to 15 residues. Germline CDR1 reads SGHRS; CDR2 reads YFSETQ. Trimming shortened V by 2 bases and J by 0 bases, and 6 bases separated the two germline ends. The CDR3 is CASSFGDSGANVLTF. The CDR3 DNA sequence: TGCGCCAGCAGCTTTGGGGACTCTGGGGCCAACGTCCTGACTTTC.

The genes are TRBV27 and TRBJ1-2, with a tentative D call TRBD1 (5 bases). Germline V gene sequence: CDR1 MNHEY, CDR2 SMNVEV (reference sequence). Trimming pared 8 bases from V and 7 bases from J, leaving 8 bases between. The CDR3 is made up of 10 amino acids. The CDR3 here is CASAGPGYTF. CDR3 DNA: TGTGCCAGCGCGGGACCTGGCTACACCTTC.

The gene calls are TRBV5-1 and TRBJ1-5; maybe TRBD1 (5 bases). The V end lost 2 bases, the J end lost 3 bases, and 12 bases lay between the germline ends. Germline CDR1 and CDR2: SGHRS and YFSETQ. This CDR3 has 15 residues. CDR3 nucleotide sequence: TGCGCCAGCAGCTTAAACGGAGGGGACAATCAGCCCCAGCATTTT. It codes for CASSLNGGDNQPQHF. Drawing the rest from reference TRBV5-1 and TRBJ1-5, the complete variable domain is KAGVTQTPRYLIKTRGQQVTLSCSPISGHRSVSWYQQTPGQGLQFLFEYFSETQRNKGNFPGRFSGRQFSNSRSEMNVSTLELGDSALYLCASSLNGGDNQPQHFGDGTRLSIL.

DNA of the CDR3: TGTGCCAGCAGCTCCCGGGCCGAGGGTGAGACCCAGTACTTC. Translation gives CASSSRAEGETQYF. The chain has TRBV7-2 and TRBJ2-5; TRBD2 might be the D (5 bases). Germline V lookup: CDR1 SGHTA, CDR2 FQGNSA. This CDR3 has 14 residues. V dropped 4 bases and J dropped 5 bases, with 14 bases sitting between them.

A single count supports this clone. This same CDR3 is encoded by further DNA sequences in the sample. The chain combines TRBV7-2 with TRBJ2-7, with D hard to call. Germline V gene sequence: CDR1 SGHTA, CDR2 FQGNSA. Trimming removed 5 bases at V and 2 bases at J, with 7 bases between. The CDR3 contains 12 residues. CDR3 DNA: TGTGCCAGCAGCCCCTCACCCTACGAGCAGTACTTC. It codes for CASSPSPYEQYF.

V usage is TRBV6-1 and J usage is TRBJ2-7; TRBD1 is a possible D gene (8 bases). The CDR3 spans 15 residues. Germline V gives CDR1 MNHNS, CDR2 SASEGT. V was clipped by 7 bases and J by 1 base, with 17 bases between them. CDR3 nucleotides: TGTGCCAGCATTAATATACAGGGGGGGTCCTACGAGCAGTACTTC. Residues: CASINIQGGSYEQYF.

The V and J genes are TRBV5-1 and TRBJ2-3; 11 positions match TRBD2. This CDR3 comprises 20 residues. Germline V gene lookup returns CDR1 SGHRS and CDR2 YFSETQ. V lost 0 bases, J lost 0 bases, and 12 bases stayed unmatched. DNA for the CDR3: TGCGCCAGCAGCTTGGTGGGACTAGCGGACCCCCTATCGAGCACAGATACGCAGTATTTT. Its protein product is CASSLVGLADPLSSTDTQYF.

J is TRBJ1-2 and V is TRBV4-1, with 8 bases that match TRBD1. This CDR3 is 14 amino acids long. The junction had 4 bases not matched to a gene; V was cut back by 3 bases and J by 4 bases. The V gene's germline CDR1 is MGHRA and CDR2 YSYEKL. CDR3 DNA: TGCGCCAGCAGCCAGGGACAGGTGGCCTATGGCTACACCTTC. It is translated as CASSQGQVAYGYTF.

This clone is a singleton in its sample. The chain has TRBV5-1 and TRBJ2-3; 7 positions match TRBD1. J was trimmed by 5 bases and V by 6 bases; bases with no gene match: 9. This CDR3 contains 14 residues. The germline V gene encodes CDR1 SGHRS and CDR2 YFSETQ. The CDR3 DNA reads TGCGCCAGCAACCCCGAGGGGGCCATAGATACGCAGTATTTT. Its translation: CASNPEGAIDTQYF.

As to this clone: The sample holds other DNA sequences that translate to the same CDR3. The rearrangement uses TRBV11-2 and TRBJ1-1; D perhaps matches TRBD1 (5 bases). CDR3 length: 13 amino acids. The V end lost 5 bases, the J end lost 0 bases, and 7 bases lay between the germline ends. Germline V gene sequence: CDR1 SGHAT, CDR2 FQNNGV. In DNA form, the CDR3 reads TGTGCCAGCAGCGTGACAGTGAACACTGAAGCTTTCTTT. Its translation: CASSVTVNTEAFF.

V usage is TRBV6-5 and J usage is TRBJ2-7; unclear D gene. The germline gives CDR1 MNHEY, CDR2 SVGAGI. The V and J ends lost 4 bases and 0 bases respectively, with 7 bases between them. This CDR3 region has 13 residues. Here the CDR3 DNA reads TGTGCCAGCAGTTCTGTCCCCTCCTACGAGCAGTACTTC. Encoded protein: CASSSVPSYEQYF.

This clone was counted between two and nine times. The V call is TRBV6-1, the J call TRBJ1-5; D uncertain. Trimming removed 0 bases from V and 3 bases from J, with 12 bases in between. The CDR3 extends over 16 amino acids. The germline V gene has CDR1 MNHNS and CDR2 SASEGT. The CDR3 nucleotides are TGTGCCAGCAGTGAAGCTCCACGGTTAATCAATCAGCCCCAGCATTTT. Translation: CASSEAPRLINQPQHF.

The V call is TRBV18, the J call TRBJ1-2, with unresolved D. The CDR3 is 17 residues long. V lost 2 bases and J lost 0, with 16 bases in between. Germline assignment: CDR1 KGHSH and CDR2 LQKENI. In nucleotides, the CDR3 is TGTGCCAGCTCACCAACCACGACAAAGGAACCTAACTATGGCTACACCTTC. Its protein is CASSPTTTKEPNYGYTF.

The chain uses TRBV6-1 and TRBJ1-6; D is uncertain. The CDR3 contains 14 residues. V lost 1 base and J 14 bases, leaving 15 bases between the germline ends. The germline CDR1 and CDR2 sequences are MNHNS and SASEGT. As DNA, the CDR3 is TGTGCCAGCAGTGAAGACCCCCGACCGTTCGCCCTCCACTTT. It translates to CASSEDPRPFALHF.

This rearrangement joins TRBV19 to TRBJ2-2; 8 bases line up with TRBD1. The CDR3 loop spans 16 amino acids. V shed 1 base and J 6 bases; nucleotides not matched to a gene: 7. The V gene's germline CDR1 is LNHDA and CDR2 SQIVND (reference sequence). The CDR3, as DNA: TGTGCCAGTAGTATAGTACCAGGGGGCGGATCCGGGGAGCTGTTTTTT. Translating gives CASSIVPGGGSGELFF.